This T cell receptor beta chain appears in the sequencing data of a study of blood T cell repertoires in COVID-19. For the study at large: Spain, Italy and the United States supplied samples that represented acute and convalescent COVID-19. Sources were T cells, B-cell-depleted T cells, or PBMCs; the material itself was cDNA or gDNA.

From germline, CDR1 is MNHEY and CDR2 SVGAGI. Losses at the gene ends were 6 bases for V and 6 bases for J; bases not matched to a gene: 3. The length of the CDR3 is 12 residues. Original methodology: Estimated nucleated cell counts came from reference gene primer amplification. Sequenced by immunoSEQ multiplex PCR; TCRdb stores in-frame clones only, minus some. That table supplies the V and J calls and clone size; D and trimming were determined from the DNA. The sample shows about 180,000 clones, 70% to 90% of them seen only once. Input material: peripheral blood. The receptor was derived from a man in his 70s with active or convalescent COVID-19. V and J are TRBV6-5 and TRBJ1-1; 8 bases are shared with TRBD1. The CDR3 coding sequence is TGTGCCAGCAGCTTACAGGGGGCTGAAGCTTTCTTT. Protein: CASSLQGAEAFF.